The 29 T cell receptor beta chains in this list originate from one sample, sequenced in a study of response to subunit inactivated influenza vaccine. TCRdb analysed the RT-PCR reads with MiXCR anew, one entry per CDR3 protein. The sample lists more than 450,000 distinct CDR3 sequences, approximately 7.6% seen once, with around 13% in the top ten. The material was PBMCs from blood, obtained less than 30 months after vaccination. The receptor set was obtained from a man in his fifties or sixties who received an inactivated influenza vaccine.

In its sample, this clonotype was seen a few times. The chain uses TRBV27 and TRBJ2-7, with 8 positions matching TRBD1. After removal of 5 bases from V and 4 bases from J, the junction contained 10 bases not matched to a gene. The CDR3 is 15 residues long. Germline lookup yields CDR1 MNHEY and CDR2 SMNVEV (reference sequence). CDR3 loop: CASSPRTGIPYEQYF. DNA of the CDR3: TGTGCCAGCAGTCCGAGGACAGGGATCCCTTACGAGCAGTACTTC.

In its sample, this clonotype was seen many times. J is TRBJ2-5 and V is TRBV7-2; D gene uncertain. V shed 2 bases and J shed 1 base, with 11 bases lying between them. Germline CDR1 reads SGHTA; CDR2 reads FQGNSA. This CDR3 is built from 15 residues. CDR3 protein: CASSLIGRSQETQYF. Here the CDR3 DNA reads TGTGCCAGCAGCTTAATTGGCAGGTCCCAAGAGACCCAGTACTTC.

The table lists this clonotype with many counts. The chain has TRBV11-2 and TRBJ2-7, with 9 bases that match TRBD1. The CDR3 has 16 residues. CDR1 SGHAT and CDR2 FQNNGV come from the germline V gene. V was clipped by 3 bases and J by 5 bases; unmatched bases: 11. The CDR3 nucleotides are TGTGCCAGCAGCTTTATCCGGGGACAGGGACTAAACGAGCAGTACTTC. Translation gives CASSFIRGQGLNEQYF. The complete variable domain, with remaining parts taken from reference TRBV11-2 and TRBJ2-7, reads EAGVAQSPRYKIIEKRQSVAFWCNPISGHATLYWYQQILGQGPKLLIQFQNNGVVDDSQLPKDRFSAERLKGVDSTLKIQPAKLEDSAVYLCASSFIRGQGLNEQYFGPGTRLTVT.

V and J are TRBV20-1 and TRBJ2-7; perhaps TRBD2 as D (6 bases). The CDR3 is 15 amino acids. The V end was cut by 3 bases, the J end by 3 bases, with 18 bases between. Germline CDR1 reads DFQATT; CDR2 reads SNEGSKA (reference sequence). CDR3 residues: CSARAADRRVYEQYF. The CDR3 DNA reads TGCAGTGCTAGGGCCGCGGACCGGAGGGTCTACGAGCAGTACTTC.

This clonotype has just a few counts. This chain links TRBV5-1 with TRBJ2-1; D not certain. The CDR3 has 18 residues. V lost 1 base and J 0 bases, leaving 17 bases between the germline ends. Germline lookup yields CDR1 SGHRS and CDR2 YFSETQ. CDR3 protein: CASSLIGSTLSSYNEQFF. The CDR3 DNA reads TGCGCCAGCAGCTTGATAGGGTCTACCCTTAGCTCCTACAATGAGCAGTTCTTC. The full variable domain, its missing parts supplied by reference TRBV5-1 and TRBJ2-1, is KAGVTQTPRYLIKTRGQQVTLSCSPISGHRSVSWYQQTPGQGLQFLFEYFSETQRNKGNFPGRFSGRQFSNSRSEMNVSTLELGDSALYLCASSLIGSTLSSYNEQFFGPGTRLTVL.

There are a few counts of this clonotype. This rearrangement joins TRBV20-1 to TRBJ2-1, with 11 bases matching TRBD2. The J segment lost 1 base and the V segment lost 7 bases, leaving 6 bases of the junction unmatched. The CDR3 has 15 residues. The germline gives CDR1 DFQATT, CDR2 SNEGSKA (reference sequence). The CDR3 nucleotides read TGCAGTGGATTACTAGCGGGAGAGTCCTACAATGAGCAGTTCTTC. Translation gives CSGLLAGESYNEQFF.

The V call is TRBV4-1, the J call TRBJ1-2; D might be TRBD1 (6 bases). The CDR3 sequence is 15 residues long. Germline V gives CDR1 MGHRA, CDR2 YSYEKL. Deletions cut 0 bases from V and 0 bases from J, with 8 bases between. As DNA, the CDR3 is TGCGCCAGCAGCCAAGATCCAGGGGCTAACTATGGCTACACCTTC. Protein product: CASSQDPGANYGYTF.

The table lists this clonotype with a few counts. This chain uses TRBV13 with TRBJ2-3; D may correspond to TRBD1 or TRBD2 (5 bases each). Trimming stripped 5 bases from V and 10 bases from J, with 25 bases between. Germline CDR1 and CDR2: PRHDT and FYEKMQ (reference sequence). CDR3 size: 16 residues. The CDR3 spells CASSTRGSQYRYAQYF. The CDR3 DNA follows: TGTGCCAGCAGCACACGGGGCAGCCAGTACAGATACGCGCAGTATTTT. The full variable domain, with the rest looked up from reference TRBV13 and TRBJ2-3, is AAGVIQSPRHLIKEKRETATLKCYPIPRHDTVYWYQQGPGQDPQFLISFYEKMQSDKGSIPDRFSAQQFSDYHSELNMSSLELGDSALYFCASSTRGSQYRYAQYFGPGTRLTVL.

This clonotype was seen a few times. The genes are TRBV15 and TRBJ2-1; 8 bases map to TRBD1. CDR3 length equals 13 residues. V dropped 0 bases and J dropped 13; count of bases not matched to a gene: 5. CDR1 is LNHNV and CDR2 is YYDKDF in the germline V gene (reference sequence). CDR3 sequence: CATSRDTGQVQFF. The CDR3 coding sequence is TGTGCCACCAGCAGAGATACGGGACAGGTCCAGTTCTTC.

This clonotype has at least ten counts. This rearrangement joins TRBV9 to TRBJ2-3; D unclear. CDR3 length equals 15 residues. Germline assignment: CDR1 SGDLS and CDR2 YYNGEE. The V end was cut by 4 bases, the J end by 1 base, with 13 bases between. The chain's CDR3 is CASSSRSFGTDTQYF. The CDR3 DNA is TGTGCCAGCAGCTCCCGGTCGTTCGGCACAGATACGCAGTATTTT.

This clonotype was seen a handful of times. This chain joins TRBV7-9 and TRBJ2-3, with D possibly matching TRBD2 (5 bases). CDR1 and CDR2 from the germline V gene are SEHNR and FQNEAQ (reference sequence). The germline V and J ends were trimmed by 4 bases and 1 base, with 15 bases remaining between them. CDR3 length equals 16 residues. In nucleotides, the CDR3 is TGTGCCAGCAGCTCGTATACCCGGACTCGCACAGATACGCAGTATTTT. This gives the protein CASSSYTRTRTDTQYF.

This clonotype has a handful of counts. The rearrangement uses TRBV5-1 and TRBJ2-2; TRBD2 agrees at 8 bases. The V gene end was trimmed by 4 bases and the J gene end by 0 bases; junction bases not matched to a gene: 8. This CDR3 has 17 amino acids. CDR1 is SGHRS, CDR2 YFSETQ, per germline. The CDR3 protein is CASSTVAGPANTGELFF. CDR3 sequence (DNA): TGCGCCAGCAGCACTGTAGCGGGGCCCGCGAACACCGGGGAGCTGTTTTTT.

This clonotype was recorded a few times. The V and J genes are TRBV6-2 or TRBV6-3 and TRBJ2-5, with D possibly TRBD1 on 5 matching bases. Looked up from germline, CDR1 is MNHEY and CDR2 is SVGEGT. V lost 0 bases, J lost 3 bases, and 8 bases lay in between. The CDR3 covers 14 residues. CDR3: CASSYSETEETQYF. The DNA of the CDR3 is TGTGCCAGCAGTTACTCGGAGACAGAAGAGACCCAGTACTTC.

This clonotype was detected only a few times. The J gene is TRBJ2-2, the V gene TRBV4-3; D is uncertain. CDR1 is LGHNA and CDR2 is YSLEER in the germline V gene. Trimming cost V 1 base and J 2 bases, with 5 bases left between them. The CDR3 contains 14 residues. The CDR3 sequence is CASSQVDNTGELFF. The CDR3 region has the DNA TGCGCCAGCAGCCAAGTCGATAACACCGGGGAGCTGTTTTTT.

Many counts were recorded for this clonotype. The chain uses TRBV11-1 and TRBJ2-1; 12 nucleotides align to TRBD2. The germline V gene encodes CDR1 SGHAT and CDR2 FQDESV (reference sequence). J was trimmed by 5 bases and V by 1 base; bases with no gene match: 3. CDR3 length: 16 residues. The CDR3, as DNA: TGTGCCAGCAGCTTAGGTGGACTAGCGGGAAACAATGAGCAGTTCTTC. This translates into CASSLGGLAGNNEQFF.

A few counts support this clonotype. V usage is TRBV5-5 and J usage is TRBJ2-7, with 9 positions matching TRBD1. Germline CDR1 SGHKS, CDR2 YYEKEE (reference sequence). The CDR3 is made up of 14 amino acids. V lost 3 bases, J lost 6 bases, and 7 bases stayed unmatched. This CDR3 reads CASSYGTGRSEQYF. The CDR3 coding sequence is TGTGCCAGCAGCTACGGGACAGGGAGGTCCGAGCAGTACTTC.

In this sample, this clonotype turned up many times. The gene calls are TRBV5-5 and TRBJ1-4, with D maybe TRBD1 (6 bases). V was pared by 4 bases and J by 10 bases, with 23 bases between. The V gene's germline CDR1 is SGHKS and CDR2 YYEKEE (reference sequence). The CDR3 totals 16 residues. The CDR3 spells CASSNPSGGVGGKLFF. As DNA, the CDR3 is TGTGCCAGCAGCAACCCAAGTGGGGGCGTTGGAGGAAAACTGTTTTTT.

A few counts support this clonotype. CDR3 sequence (DNA): TGTGCCAGCAGTGGGCTCCTTGAAGCTTTCTTT. Encoded protein: CASSGLLEAFF. The chain links TRBV2 to TRBJ1-1, with unresolved D. This CDR3 spans 11 amino acids. Trimming left V 4 bases short and J 7 bases short, with 7 bases between. Looked up from germline, CDR1 is SNHLY and CDR2 is FYNNEI. The variable domain in full, completed from reference TRBV2 and TRBJ1-1, reads EPEVTQTPSHQVTQMGQEVILRCVPISNHLYFYWYRQILGQKVEFLVSFYNNEISEKSEIFDDQFSVERPDGSNFTLKIRSTKLEDSAMYFCASSGLLEAFFGQGTRLTVV.

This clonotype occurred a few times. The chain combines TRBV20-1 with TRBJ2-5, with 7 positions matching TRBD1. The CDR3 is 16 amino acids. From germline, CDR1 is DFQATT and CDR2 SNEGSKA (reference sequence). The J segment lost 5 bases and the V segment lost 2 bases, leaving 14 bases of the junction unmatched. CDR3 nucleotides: TGCAGTGCTAGAAATTTAGGCGACAGGGAAATCGAGACCCAGTACTTC. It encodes CSARNLGDREIETQYF.

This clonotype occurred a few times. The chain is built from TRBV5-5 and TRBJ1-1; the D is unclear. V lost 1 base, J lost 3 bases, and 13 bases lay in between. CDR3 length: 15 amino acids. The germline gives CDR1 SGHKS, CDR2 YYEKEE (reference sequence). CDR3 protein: CASSLRVTEDTEAFF. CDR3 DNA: TGTGCCAGCAGCTTGAGGGTAACGGAAGACACTGAAGCTTTCTTT.

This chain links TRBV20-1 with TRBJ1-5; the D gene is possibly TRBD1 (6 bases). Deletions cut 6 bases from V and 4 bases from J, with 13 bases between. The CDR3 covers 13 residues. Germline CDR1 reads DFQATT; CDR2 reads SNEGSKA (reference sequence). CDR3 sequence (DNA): TGCAGTGCCCCACCAGGACAGAATCAGCCCCAGCATTTT. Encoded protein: CSAPPGQNQPQHF.

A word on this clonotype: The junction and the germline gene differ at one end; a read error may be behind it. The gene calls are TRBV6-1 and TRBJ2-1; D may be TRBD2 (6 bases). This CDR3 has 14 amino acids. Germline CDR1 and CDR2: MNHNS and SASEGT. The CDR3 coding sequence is TGTGCCAGCACGGAGGGATTCTCCGACAATGAGCAGTTCTTC. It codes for CASTEGFSDNEQFF.

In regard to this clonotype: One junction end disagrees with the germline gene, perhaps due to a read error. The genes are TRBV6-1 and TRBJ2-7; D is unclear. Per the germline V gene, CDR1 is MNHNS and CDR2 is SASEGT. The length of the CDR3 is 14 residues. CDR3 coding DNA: TGTGCCAGCAGTCTCCGGCCGAGCTCCCACGAGCAGTACTTC. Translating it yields CASSLRPSSHEQYF.

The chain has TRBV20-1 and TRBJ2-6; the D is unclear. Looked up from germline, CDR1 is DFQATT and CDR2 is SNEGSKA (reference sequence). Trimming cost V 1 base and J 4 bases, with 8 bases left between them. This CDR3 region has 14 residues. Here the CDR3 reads CSARVGGGANVLTF. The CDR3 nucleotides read TGCAGTGCTAGAGTGGGCGGCGGGGCCAACGTCCTGACTTTC.

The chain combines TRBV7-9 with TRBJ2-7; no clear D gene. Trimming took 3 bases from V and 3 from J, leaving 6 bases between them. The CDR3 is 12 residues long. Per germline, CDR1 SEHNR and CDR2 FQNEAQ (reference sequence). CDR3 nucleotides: TGTGCCAGCAGCTTCTCGGACTACGAGCAGTACTTC. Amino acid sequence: CASSFSDYEQYF.

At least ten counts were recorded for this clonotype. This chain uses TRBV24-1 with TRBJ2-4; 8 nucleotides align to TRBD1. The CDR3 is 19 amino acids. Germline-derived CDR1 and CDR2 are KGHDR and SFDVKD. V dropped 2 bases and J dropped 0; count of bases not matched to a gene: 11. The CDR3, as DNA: TGTGCCACCAGTGATTCGGCAGGGGGCCCCCAACTAGCCAAAAACATTCAGTACTTC. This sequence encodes CATSDSAGGPQLAKNIQYF.

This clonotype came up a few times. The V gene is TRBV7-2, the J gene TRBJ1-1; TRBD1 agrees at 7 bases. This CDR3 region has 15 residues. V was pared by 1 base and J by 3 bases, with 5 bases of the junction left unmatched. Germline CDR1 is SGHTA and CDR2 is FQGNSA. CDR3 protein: CASSLGGGADTEAFF. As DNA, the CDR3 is TGTGCCAGCAGCTTAGGAGGGGGCGCCGACACTGAAGCTTTCTTT.

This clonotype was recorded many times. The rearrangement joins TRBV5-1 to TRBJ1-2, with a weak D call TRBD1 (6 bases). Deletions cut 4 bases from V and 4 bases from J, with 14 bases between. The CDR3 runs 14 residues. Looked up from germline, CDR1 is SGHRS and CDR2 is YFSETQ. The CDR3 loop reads CASSPGRGGYGYTF. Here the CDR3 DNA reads TGCGCCAGCAGCCCGGGCCGAGGGGGCTATGGCTACACCTTC.

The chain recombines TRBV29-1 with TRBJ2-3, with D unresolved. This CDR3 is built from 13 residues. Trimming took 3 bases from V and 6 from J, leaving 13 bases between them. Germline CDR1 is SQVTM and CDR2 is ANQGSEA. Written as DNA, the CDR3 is TGCAGCGTTGAGAACTCGGGCCGCGATACGCAGTATTTT. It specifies CSVENSGRDTQYF.